This T cell receptor (beta chain) was recorded in a study of CD8 T cells in ankylosing spondylitis. General study findings and limits: CD8+ cells made up the disease-linked clones, which were relatively rare in peripheral blood. Matched ankylosing spondylitis synovial fluid reportedly contained a significantly enriched population of disease-linked clones.

Germline V lookup: CDR1 SNHLY, CDR2 FYNNEI. Germline trimming cut 6 bases from V and 3 bases from J; bases unmatched to any gene: 4. CDR3 length equals 14 residues. Making the TCR beta libraries involved quantitative 5'-RACE with molecular barcodes. TCRdb redid the calling of the 5' RACE reads with MiXCR, one entry per CDR3 protein. In the table there are some 290,000 distinct CDR3 sequences, about 20% of which are singletons. As concerns this clonotype: Its specificity is unknown.

Source material: blood, either unsorted or a sorted T cell fraction (not recorded which). The genes are TRBV2 and TRBJ1-2; TRBD1 matches at 10 bases. The receptor comes from a male donor with ankylosing spondylitis or in good health (not recorded which). CDR3 residues: CASRPGTGDYGYTF. Written as DNA, the CDR3 is TGTGCCAGCAGACCCGGGACAGGGGACTATGGCTACACCTTC.